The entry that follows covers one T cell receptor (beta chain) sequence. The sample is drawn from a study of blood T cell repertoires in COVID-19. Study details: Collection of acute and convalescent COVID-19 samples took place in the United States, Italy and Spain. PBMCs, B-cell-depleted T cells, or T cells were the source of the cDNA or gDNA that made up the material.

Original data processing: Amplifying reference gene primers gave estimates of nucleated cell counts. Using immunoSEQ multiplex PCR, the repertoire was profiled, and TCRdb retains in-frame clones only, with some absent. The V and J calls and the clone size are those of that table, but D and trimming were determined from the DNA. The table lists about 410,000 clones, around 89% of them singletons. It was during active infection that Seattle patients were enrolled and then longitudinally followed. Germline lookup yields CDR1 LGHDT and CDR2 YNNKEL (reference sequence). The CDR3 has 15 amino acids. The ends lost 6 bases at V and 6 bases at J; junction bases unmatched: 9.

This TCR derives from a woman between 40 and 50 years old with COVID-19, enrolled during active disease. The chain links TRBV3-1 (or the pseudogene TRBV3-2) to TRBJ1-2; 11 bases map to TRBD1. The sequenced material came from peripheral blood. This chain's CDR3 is CASRRRDRGSDGYTF. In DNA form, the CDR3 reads TGTGCCAGCAGACGCAGGGACAGGGGGTCGGATGGCTACACCTTC.